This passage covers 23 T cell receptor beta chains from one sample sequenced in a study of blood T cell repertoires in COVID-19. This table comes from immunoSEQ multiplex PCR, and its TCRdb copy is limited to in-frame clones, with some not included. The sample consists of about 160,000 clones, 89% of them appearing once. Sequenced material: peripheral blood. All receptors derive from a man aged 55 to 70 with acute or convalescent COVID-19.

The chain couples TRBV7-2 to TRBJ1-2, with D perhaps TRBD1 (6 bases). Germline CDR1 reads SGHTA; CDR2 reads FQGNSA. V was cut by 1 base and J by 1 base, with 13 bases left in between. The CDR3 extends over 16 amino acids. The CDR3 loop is CASSLVPDRNNYGYTF. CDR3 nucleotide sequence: TGTGCCAGCAGCTTAGTCCCTGACAGGAATAACTATGGCTACACCTTC.

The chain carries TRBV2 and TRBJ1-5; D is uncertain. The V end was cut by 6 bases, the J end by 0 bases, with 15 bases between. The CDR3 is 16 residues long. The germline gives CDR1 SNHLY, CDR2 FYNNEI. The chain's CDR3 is CASSRTGLISNQPQHF. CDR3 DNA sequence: TGTGCCAGCAGCCGTACTGGACTGATTAGCAATCAGCCCCAGCATTTT.

CDR3: CASSSRDSHSPLHF. The DNA for the CDR3 is TGCGCCAGCAGCTCTCGGGACAGCCATTCACCCCTCCACTTT. This chain links TRBV5-1 with TRBJ1-6, with 7 positions matching TRBD1. The V gene's germline CDR1 is SGHRS and CDR2 YFSETQ. V dropped 3 bases and J dropped 8; count of bases not matched to a gene: 5. The CDR3 consists of 14 residues.

The CDR3 DNA sequence: TGTGCCAGCAGTTACGAGGACAGCTCCACCGGGGAGCTGTTTTTT. Protein: CASSYEDSSTGELFF. This chain uses TRBV6-2 or TRBV6-3 with TRBJ2-2; TRBD1 is a possible D gene (6 bases). The germline gives CDR1 MNHEY, CDR2 SVGEGT. The CDR3 loop spans 15 amino acids. Trimming removed 2 bases from V and 4 bases from J, with 11 bases in between.

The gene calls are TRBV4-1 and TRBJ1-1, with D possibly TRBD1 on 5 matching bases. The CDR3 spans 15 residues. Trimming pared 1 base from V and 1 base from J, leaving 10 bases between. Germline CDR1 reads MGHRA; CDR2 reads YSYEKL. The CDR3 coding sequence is TGCGCCAGCAGCCAAGGCGACAGAAGGAACACTGAAGCTTTCTTT. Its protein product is CASSQGDRRNTEAFF.

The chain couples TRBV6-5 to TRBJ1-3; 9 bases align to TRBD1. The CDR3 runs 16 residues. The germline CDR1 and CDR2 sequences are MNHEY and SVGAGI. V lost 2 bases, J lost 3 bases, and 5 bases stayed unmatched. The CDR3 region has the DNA TGTGCCAGCAGTTACGGGACAGGGTTCGGTGGAAACACCATATATTTT. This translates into CASSYGTGFGGNTIYF.

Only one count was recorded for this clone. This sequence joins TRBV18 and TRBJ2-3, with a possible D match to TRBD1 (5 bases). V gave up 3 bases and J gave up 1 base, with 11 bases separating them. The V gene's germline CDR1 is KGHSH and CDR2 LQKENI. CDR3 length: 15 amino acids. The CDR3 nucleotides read TGTGCCAGCTCACCCCAGGCACAGGGCACAGATACGCAGTATTTT. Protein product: CASSPQAQGTDTQYF.

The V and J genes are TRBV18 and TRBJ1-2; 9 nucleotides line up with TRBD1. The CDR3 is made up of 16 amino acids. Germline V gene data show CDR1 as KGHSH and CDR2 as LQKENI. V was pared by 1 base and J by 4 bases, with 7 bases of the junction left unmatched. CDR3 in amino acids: CASSPRRDRVIYGYTF. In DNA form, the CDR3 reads TGTGCCAGCTCACCACGCCGGGACAGGGTGATCTATGGCTACACCTTC. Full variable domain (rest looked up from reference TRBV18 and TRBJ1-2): NAGVMQNPRHLVRRRGQEARLRCSPMKGHSHVYWYRQLPEEGLKFMVYLQKENIIDESGMPKERFSAEFPKEGPSILRIQQVVRGDSAAYFCASSPRRDRVIYGYTFGSGTRLTVV.

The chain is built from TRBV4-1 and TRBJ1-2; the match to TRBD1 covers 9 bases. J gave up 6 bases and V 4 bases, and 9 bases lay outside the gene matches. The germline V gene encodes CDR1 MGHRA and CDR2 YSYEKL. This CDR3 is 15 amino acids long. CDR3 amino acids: CASSRELGQGDGYTF. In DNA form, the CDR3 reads TGCGCCAGCAGCCGCGAGTTGGGACAGGGAGATGGCTACACCTTC.

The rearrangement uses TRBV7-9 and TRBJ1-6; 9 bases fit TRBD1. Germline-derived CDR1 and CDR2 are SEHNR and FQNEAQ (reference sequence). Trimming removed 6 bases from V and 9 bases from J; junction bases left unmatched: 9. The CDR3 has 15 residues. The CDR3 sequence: CASSADRGSGSPLHF. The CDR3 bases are TGTGCCAGCAGTGCCGACAGGGGGTCAGGTTCACCCCTCCACTTT.

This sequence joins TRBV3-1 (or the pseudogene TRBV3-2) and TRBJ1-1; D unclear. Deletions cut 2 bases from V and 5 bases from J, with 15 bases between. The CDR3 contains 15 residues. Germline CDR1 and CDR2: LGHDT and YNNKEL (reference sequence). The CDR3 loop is CASSQLQAGSTEAFF. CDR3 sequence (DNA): TGTGCCAGCAGCCAACTGCAGGCCGGAAGTACTGAAGCTTTCTTT.

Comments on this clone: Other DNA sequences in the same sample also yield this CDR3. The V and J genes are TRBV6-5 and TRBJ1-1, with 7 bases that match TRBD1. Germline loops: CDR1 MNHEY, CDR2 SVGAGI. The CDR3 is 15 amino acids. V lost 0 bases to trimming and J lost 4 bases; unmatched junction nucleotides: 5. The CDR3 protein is CASSYSPGGATEAFF. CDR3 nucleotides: TGTGCCAGCAGTTACTCGCCAGGGGGAGCCACTGAAGCTTTCTTT.

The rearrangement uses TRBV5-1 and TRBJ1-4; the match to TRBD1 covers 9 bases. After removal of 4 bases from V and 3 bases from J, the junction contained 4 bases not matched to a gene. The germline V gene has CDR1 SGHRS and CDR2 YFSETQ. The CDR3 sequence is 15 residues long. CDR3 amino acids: CASSTNRGPNEKLFF. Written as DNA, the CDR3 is TGCGCCAGCAGCACTAACAGGGGGCCTAATGAAAAACTGTTTTTT. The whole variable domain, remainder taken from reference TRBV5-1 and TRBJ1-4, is KAGVTQTPRYLIKTRGQQVTLSCSPISGHRSVSWYQQTPGQGLQFLFEYFSETQRNKGNFPGRFSGRQFSNSRSEMNVSTLELGDSALYLCASSTNRGPNEKLFFGSGTQLSVL.

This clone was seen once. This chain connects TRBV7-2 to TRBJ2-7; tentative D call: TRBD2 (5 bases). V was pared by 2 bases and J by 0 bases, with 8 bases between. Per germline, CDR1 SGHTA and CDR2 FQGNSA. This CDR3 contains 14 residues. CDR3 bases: TGTGCCAGCAGCTTATACACTAGCTCCTACGAGCAGTACTTC. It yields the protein CASSLYTSSYEQYF.

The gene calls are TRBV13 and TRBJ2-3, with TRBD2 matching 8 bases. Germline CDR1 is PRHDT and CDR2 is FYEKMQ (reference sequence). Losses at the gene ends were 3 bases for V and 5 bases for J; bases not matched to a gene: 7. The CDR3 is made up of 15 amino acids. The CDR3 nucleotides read TGTGCCAGCAGCTTTGAGCGGGGGTCGTTAGATACGCAGTATTTT. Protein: CASSFERGSLDTQYF.

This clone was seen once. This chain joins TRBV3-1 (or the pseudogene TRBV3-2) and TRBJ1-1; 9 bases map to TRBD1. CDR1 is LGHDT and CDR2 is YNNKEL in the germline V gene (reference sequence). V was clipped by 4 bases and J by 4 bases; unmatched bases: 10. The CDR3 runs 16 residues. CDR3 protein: CASSRTGGGRITEAFF. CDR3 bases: TGTGCCAGCAGCCGTACAGGGGGCGGACGAATCACTGAAGCTTTCTTT.

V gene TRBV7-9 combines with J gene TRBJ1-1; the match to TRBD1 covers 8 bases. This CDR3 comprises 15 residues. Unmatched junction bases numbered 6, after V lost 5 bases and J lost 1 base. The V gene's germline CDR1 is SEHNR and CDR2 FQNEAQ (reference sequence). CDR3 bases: TGTGCCAGCAGCCCCCGACAGGGGCCGAACACTGAAGCTTTCTTT. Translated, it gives CASSPRQGPNTEAFF.

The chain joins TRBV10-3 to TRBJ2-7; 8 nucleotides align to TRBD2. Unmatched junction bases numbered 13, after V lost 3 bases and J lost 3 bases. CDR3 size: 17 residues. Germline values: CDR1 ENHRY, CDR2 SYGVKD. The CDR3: CAISEGPGGNRVYEQYF. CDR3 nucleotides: TGTGCCATCAGTGAAGGGCCGGGAGGGAATAGAGTCTACGAGCAGTACTTC.

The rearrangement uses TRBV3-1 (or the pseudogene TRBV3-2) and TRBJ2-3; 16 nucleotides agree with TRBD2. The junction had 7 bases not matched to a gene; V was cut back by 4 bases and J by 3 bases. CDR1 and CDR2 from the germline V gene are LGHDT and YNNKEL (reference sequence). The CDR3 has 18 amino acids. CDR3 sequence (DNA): TGTGCCAGCAGCCTCTCTCCGGGACTAGCGGGGGGGACAGATACGCAGTATTTT. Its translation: CASSLSPGLAGGTDTQYF.

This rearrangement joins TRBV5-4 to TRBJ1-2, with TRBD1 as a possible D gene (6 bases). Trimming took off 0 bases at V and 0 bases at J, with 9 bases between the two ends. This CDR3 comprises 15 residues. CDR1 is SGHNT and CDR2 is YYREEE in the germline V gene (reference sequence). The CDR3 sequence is CASSLEQGANYGYTF. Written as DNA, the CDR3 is TGTGCCAGCAGCTTGGAACAGGGAGCTAACTATGGCTACACCTTC.

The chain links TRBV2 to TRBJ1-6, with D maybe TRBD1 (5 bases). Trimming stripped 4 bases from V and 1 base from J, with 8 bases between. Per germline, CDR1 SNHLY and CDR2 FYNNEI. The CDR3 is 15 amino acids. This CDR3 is CASSGQPSYNSPLHF. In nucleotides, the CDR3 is TGTGCCAGCAGTGGACAGCCATCCTATAATTCACCCCTCCACTTT.

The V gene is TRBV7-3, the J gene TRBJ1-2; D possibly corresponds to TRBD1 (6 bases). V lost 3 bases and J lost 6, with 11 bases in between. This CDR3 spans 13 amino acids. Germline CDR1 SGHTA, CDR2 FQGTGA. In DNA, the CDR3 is TGTGCCAGCAGCTTCGGTCAGGGGAATGGCTACACCTTC. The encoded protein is CASSFGQGNGYTF.

This chain's CDR3 is CASTSIRGGNTIYF. In nucleotides, the CDR3 is TGTGCCAGCACCTCCATCAGAGGGGGAAACACCATATATTTT. The rearrangement joins TRBV7-9 to TRBJ1-3; D is ambiguous. V lost 7 bases and J 4 bases, leaving 14 bases between the germline ends. CDR3 length: 14 amino acids. Germline lookup yields CDR1 SEHNR and CDR2 FQNEAQ (reference sequence). The full variable domain, completed using reference TRBV7-9 and TRBJ1-3, is DTGVSQNPRHKITKRGQNVTFRCDPISEHNRLYWYRQTLGQGPEFLTYFQNEAQLEKSRLLSDRFSAERPKGSFSTLEIQRTEQGDSAMYLCASTSIRGGNTIYFGEGSWLTVV.